The next 28 T cell receptor beta chains were all read from a single sample in a study of blood T cell repertoires in COVID-19. The assay was immunoSEQ multiplex PCR, and TCRdb's table has in-frame clones only and misses some. The sample has 350,000 to 400,000 clones, about 88% seen once. The sample taken for sequencing was peripheral blood. The receptors stem from a woman aged 55 to 70 with COVID-19, enrolled during active disease.

The rearrangement joins TRBV10-2 to TRBJ1-1; the match to TRBD1 covers 8 bases. The CDR3 has 13 residues. V lost 8 bases, J lost 3 bases, and 5 bases stayed unmatched. The V gene's germline CDR1 is WSHSY and CDR2 SAAADI. CDR3 sequence reads: CASGDRSYTEAFF. CDR3 coding DNA: TGCGCCAGCGGGGACAGGAGTTACACTGAAGCTTTCTTT.

This chain joins TRBV6-5 and TRBJ2-5; 7 bases fit TRBD1. The CDR3 contains 15 residues. Trimming removed 4 bases from V and 5 bases from J; junction bases left unmatched: 10. Germline lookup yields CDR1 MNHEY and CDR2 SVGAGI. CDR3: CASSSESTGTETQYF. The CDR3 region has the DNA TGTGCCAGCAGTTCCGAATCGACAGGGACGGAGACCCAGTACTTC.

The chain links TRBV7-6 to TRBJ1-1; D is perhaps TRBD1 (6 bases). Germline-derived CDR1 and CDR2 are SGHVS and FNYEAQ. The CDR3 covers 16 residues. The V end lost 4 bases, the J end lost 6 bases, and 21 bases lay between the germline ends. The CDR3 DNA is TGTGCCAGCAGCTCCTACTCCACAGGGCGAGGCCCTGAAGCTTTCTTT. Protein sequence: CASSSYSTGRGPEAFF. The complete variable domain, with remaining parts taken from reference TRBV7-6 and TRBJ1-1, reads GAGVSQSPRYKVTKRGQDVALRCDPISGHVSLYWYRQALGQGPEFLTYFNYEAQQDKSGLPNDRFSAERPEGSISTLTIQRTEQRDSAMYRCASSSYSTGRGPEAFFGQGTRLTVV.

The J gene is TRBJ1-1, the V gene TRBV3-1 (or the pseudogene TRBV3-2); D is undetermined. Trimming took 6 bases from V and 0 from J, leaving 5 bases between them. In germline, CDR1 is LGHDT, CDR2 YNNKEL (reference sequence). The CDR3 is 12 amino acids. The CDR3 DNA reads TGTGCCAGCAGTCAGATGAACACTGAAGCTTTCTTT. Its protein product is CASSQMNTEAFF.

In its sample, this clone was seen once. J is TRBJ1-1 and V is TRBV30, with D perhaps matching TRBD1 (6 bases). V dropped 5 bases and J dropped 10 bases, with 20 bases sitting between them. Germline CDR1 is GTSNPN and CDR2 is SVGIG (reference sequence). The CDR3 covers 13 residues. CDR3 residues: CAWVSDSGLGAFF. CDR3 DNA: TGTGCCTGGGTATCGGACAGTGGCCTCGGAGCTTTCTTT.

The genes are TRBV7-6 and TRBJ1-1; 7 bases match TRBD1. J was trimmed by 0 bases and V by 5 bases; bases with no gene match: 9. Germline V gene lookup returns CDR1 SGHVS and CDR2 FNYEAQ. The CDR3 loop spans 16 amino acids. CDR3 protein: CASSERQGLLNTEAFF. Written as DNA, the CDR3 is TGTGCCAGCAGCGAGAGACAGGGTCTCTTGAACACTGAAGCTTTCTTT.

As to this clone: This sample also contains other DNA sequences that code for the same CDR3. The chain carries TRBV6-5 and TRBJ1-5; D remains unclear. Germline V lookup: CDR1 MNHEY, CDR2 SVGAGI. The length of the CDR3 is 13 residues. The V end lost 6 bases, the J end lost 2 bases, and 8 bases lay between the germline ends. CDR3 bases: TGTGCCAGCAGATGGGAGGGCAATCAGCCCCAGCATTTT. It encodes CASRWEGNQPQHF.

The V gene is TRBV2, the J gene TRBJ1-1; TRBD1 aligns across 9 bases. After removal of 2 bases from V and 11 bases from J, the junction contained 3 bases not matched to a gene. From germline, CDR1 is SNHLY and CDR2 FYNNEI. The CDR3 has 12 amino acids. DNA of the CDR3: TGTGCCAGCAGTGAATGGACAGGGGCCGCTTTCTTT. It yields the protein CASSEWTGAAFF. Full variable domain (remainder filled in from reference TRBV2 and TRBJ1-1): EPEVTQTPSHQVTQMGQEVILRCVPISNHLYFYWYRQILGQKVEFLVSFYNNEISEKSEIFDDQFSVERPDGSNFTLKIRSTKLEDSAMYFCASSEWTGAAFFGQGTRLTVV.

A few counts support this clone. The chain links TRBV18 to TRBJ1-1; no reliable D call. The CDR3 is 15 amino acids. Germline assignment: CDR1 KGHSH and CDR2 LQKENI. The V end lost 0 bases, the J end lost 1 base, and 9 bases lay between the germline ends. Written as DNA, the CDR3 is TGTGCCAGCTCACCACCTAATTCCGGGAACACTGAAGCTTTCTTT. It yields the protein CASSPPNSGNTEAFF.

J is TRBJ2-5 and V is TRBV13, with D unresolved. Germline V CDR1 and CDR2: PRHDT, FYEKMQ (reference sequence). CDR3 length: 13 amino acids. The V gene lost 7 bases and the J gene lost 4 bases, with 13 bases spanning the gap. CDR3 protein: CASNRDPSETQYF. The CDR3 nucleotides are TGTGCCAGCAACAGAGACCCATCAGAGACCCAGTACTTC.

The chain links TRBV7-9 to TRBJ2-7, with no clear D. V was clipped by 3 bases and J by 3 bases, with 12 bases between them. The CDR3 has 14 residues. The germline gives CDR1 SEHNR, CDR2 FQNEAQ (reference sequence). The CDR3 spells CASSFSVAGYEQYF. DNA for the CDR3: TGTGCCAGCAGCTTTTCGGTCGCCGGCTACGAGCAGTACTTC.

The CDR3 region is CASSRDSKTYGNTIYF. DNA for the CDR3: TGCGCCAGCAGTCGGGACAGCAAAACATATGGAAACACCATATATTTT. The genes are TRBV23-1 and TRBJ1-3, with 7 bases identical to TRBD1. TRBV23-1 is an ORF; its function is uncertain. V gave up 4 bases and J gave up 3 bases; unmatched junction bases: 9. The CDR3 spans 16 residues.

This clone was observed a handful of times. This chain uses TRBV7-2 with TRBJ1-1; 7 bases map to TRBD1. The CDR3 is 15 amino acids. In germline, CDR1 is SGHTA, CDR2 FQGNSA. With V trimmed by 5 bases and J by 2 bases, 8 bases remained unmatched. CDR3 nucleotide sequence: TGTGCCAGCAGCACCACCGGGACAGCCAACACTGAAGCTTTCTTT. Translating it yields CASSTTGTANTEAFF.

The V call is TRBV9, the J call TRBJ2-7; D perhaps matches TRBD2 (5 bases). Germline lookup yields CDR1 SGDLS and CDR2 YYNGEE. The CDR3 spans 15 residues. Trimming pared 1 base from V and 5 bases from J, leaving 16 bases between. The CDR3 bases are TGTGCCAGCAGCGTAACCGGGATTCCTCCCCACGAGCAGTACTTC. This translates into CASSVTGIPPHEQYF.

CDR3 coding DNA: TGTGCCAGCAGCCAAATCGGTAACACCGGGGAGCTGTTTTTT. It codes for CASSQIGNTGELFF. The V call is TRBV3-1 (or the pseudogene TRBV3-2), the J call TRBJ2-2, with no clear D. Germline-derived CDR1 and CDR2 are LGHDT and YNNKEL (reference sequence). V gave up 2 bases and J gave up 2 bases, with 6 bases separating them. This CDR3 region has 14 residues.

CDR3 nucleotide sequence: TGTGCCAGTAGTACCTATCCTCGGACAGAAAAGAACACTGAAGCTTTCTTT. Amino acid sequence: CASSTYPRTEKNTEAFF. The chain joins TRBV19 to TRBJ1-1; tentatively, D is TRBD1 (6 bases). The CDR3 spans 17 residues. The germline V gene has CDR1 LNHDA and CDR2 SQIVND (reference sequence). Between the trimmed V and J ends, which lost 4 bases and 1 base, there was a span of 19 bases.

The rearrangement joins TRBV29-1 to TRBJ2-1; 7 bases fit TRBD2. There are 15 residues in the CDR3. After removal of 4 bases from V and 2 bases from J, the junction contained 8 bases not matched to a gene. In germline, CDR1 is SQVTM, CDR2 ANQGSEA. CDR3 nucleotide sequence: TGCAGCGTTGGGTCCGCCGGGACTACCTACAATGAGCAGTTCTTC. Translating it yields CSVGSAGTTYNEQFF.

V gene TRBV10-3 combines with J gene TRBJ2-7, with 8 bases matching TRBD1. The CDR3 sequence is 14 residues long. V was clipped by 5 bases and J by 6 bases; unmatched bases: 9. Germline loops: CDR1 ENHRY, CDR2 SYGVKD. CDR3 DNA: TGTGCCATCAGTCCAGGGGGCGATTTTCGCGAGCAGTACTTC. As protein: CAISPGGDFREQYF.

The V call is TRBV27, the J call TRBJ2-5, with TRBD2 matching over 8 bases. The CDR3 is 15 amino acids. J was trimmed by 5 bases and V by 5 bases; bases with no gene match: 10. CDR1 and CDR2 from the germline V gene are MNHEY and SMNVEV (reference sequence). The CDR3 sequence is CASSPSAGGRETQYF. The CDR3 coding sequence is TGTGCCAGCAGTCCCTCGGCGGGGGGCCGGGAGACCCAGTACTTC.

Details on this clone: It is unclear where the CDR3 begins or ends on the DNA, so no DNA is shown, and the CDR3 is as TCRdb lists it. The V gene is TRBV21-1, the J gene TRBJ2-6; TRBD1 is the table's D call and was not checked against the DNA. TRBV21-1 corresponds to a pseudogene. The CDR3 extends over 17 residues, inclusive of both ends. The CDR3 protein is CASSKVARGTGANVLTF.

The V and J genes are TRBV28 and TRBJ2-3; 8 bases fit TRBD2. J gave up 3 bases and V 8 bases, and 16 bases lay outside the gene matches. The germline V gene has CDR1 MDHEN and CDR2 SYDVKM. This CDR3 comprises 17 residues. This chain's CDR3 is CASLRGGPLISTDTQYF. The CDR3, as DNA: TGTGCCAGCCTCCGGGGGGGCCCCTTAATATCGACAGATACGCAGTATTTT. The variable domain in full, with the rest retrieved from reference TRBV28 and TRBJ2-3, is DVKVTQSSRYLVKRTGEKVFLECVQDMDHENMFWYRQDPGLGLRLIYFSYDVKMKEKGDIPEGYSVSREKKERFSLILESASTNQTSMYLCASLRGGPLISTDTQYFGPGTRLTVL.

The CDR3: CASRNGKGANQPQHF. The CDR3 region has the DNA TGTGCCAGCAGGAACGGGAAGGGGGCCAATCAGCCCCAGCATTTT. V usage is TRBV6-6 and J usage is TRBJ1-5; 7 bases fit TRBD1. V was pared by 6 bases and J by 3 bases, with 8 bases of the junction left unmatched. This CDR3 spans 15 amino acids. Germline CDR1 MNHNY, CDR2 SVGAGI (reference sequence).

The J gene is TRBJ1-3, the V gene TRBV19, with TRBD1 identical over 8 bases. Germline assignment: CDR1 LNHDA and CDR2 SQIVND (reference sequence). The CDR3 is 14 amino acids. Trimming cost V 7 bases and J 0 bases; bases outside gene matches: 2. The CDR3 coding sequence is TGTGCCAGTACGGGGACAGGCTCTGGAAACACCATATATTTT. Its protein product is CASTGTGSGNTIYF. Drawing the rest from reference TRBV19 and TRBJ1-3, the complete variable domain is DGGITQSPKYLFRKEGQNVTLSCEQNLNHDAMYWYRQDPGQGLRLIYYSQIVNDFQKGDIAEGYSVSREKKESFPLTVTSAQKNPTAFYLCASTGTGSGNTIYFGEGSWLTVV.

This clone came up once. This chain joins TRBV19 and TRBJ2-1; 13 bases are a match to TRBD2. The junction had 8 bases not matched to a gene; V was cut back by 4 bases and J by 2 bases. The CDR3 is 18 amino acids. In germline, CDR1 is LNHDA, CDR2 SQIVND (reference sequence). The DNA of the CDR3 is TGTGCCAGTAGTACCGGACTAGCGGGGGCCCCTACCTACAATGAGCAGTTCTTC. This encodes CASSTGLAGAPTYNEQFF.

V and J are TRBV6-5 and TRBJ2-3, with 7 bases that match TRBD1. CDR3 length: 15 amino acids. The germline V gene encodes CDR1 MNHEY and CDR2 SVGAGI. The ends lost 0 bases at V and 5 bases at J; junction bases unmatched: 5. CDR3 in DNA: TGTGCCAGCAGTTACTCTTTAACAGGGGAAGATACGCAGTATTTT. Protein product: CASSYSLTGEDTQYF.

The J gene is TRBJ1-2, the V gene TRBV2, with D possibly matching TRBD1 (5 bases). In germline, CDR1 is SNHLY, CDR2 FYNNEI. The CDR3 runs to 12 residues. V lost 3 bases and J lost 5, with 7 bases in between. In DNA, the CDR3 is TGTGCCAGCAGTGACAGGGCTTATGGCTACACCTTC. Translated: CASSDRAYGYTF.

The chain joins TRBV29-1 to TRBJ2-1; TRBD2 aligns across 15 bases. Germline V gene sequence: CDR1 SQVTM, CDR2 ANQGSEA. The V and J ends lost 7 bases and 8 bases, in that order; junction bases with no gene match: 3. There are 13 residues in the CDR3. DNA for the CDR3: TGCAGCGGGACTAGCGGGGGGGCCGATGAGCAGTTCTTC. It codes for CSGTSGGADEQFF.

The chain couples TRBV5-1 to TRBJ2-2; D is unresolved. Trimming shortened V by 5 bases and J by 6 bases, and 8 bases separated the two germline ends. The length of the CDR3 is 12 residues. Per germline, CDR1 SGHRS and CDR2 YFSETQ. CDR3 sequence: CASRLVAGELFF. For the CDR3, the DNA is TGCGCCAGCAGGCTAGTGGCCGGGGAGCTGTTTTTT.